This passage covers 26 T cell receptor beta chains from one sample sequenced in a study of OX40 agonist ivuxolimab in advanced cancers. Only in-frame clones appear in the TCRdb table, and some are missing; sequencing was by immunoSEQ multiplex PCR. The sample has tens of thousands of clones, roughly 86% seen once. This specimen was CD4+ or CD8+ T cells sorted from blood, taken in a trial of the OX40 agonist ivuxolimab. The receptors were gathered from an adult with an advanced solid tumor such as melanoma, head and neck, liver or kidney cancer.

V usage is TRBV7-9 and J usage is TRBJ1-1, with a possible D match to TRBD1 (6 bases). V dropped 4 bases and J dropped 6 bases, with 15 bases sitting between them. The CDR3 length is 14 residues. The germline gives CDR1 SEHNR, CDR2 FQNEAQ (reference sequence). The CDR3, as DNA: TGTGCCAGCAGCTCAGGGGCCTGGGTAGCTGAAGCTTTCTTT. It encodes CASSSGAWVAEAFF.

The chain uses TRBV10-3 and TRBJ1-1, with TRBD1 identical over 7 bases. The CDR3 runs to 13 residues. The germline V gene encodes CDR1 ENHRY and CDR2 SYGVKD. Germline trimming cut 7 bases from V and 3 bases from J; bases unmatched to any gene: 5. The CDR3 sequence: CAIKTGVYTEAFF. Here the CDR3 DNA reads TGTGCCATCAAAACAGGGGTGTACACTGAAGCTTTCTTT.

The chain joins TRBV5-1 to TRBJ2-7, with TRBD1 matching 7 bases. CDR1 and CDR2 from the germline V gene are SGHRS and YFSETQ. J lost 0 bases, V lost 1 base, and 4 bases had no gene match. The CDR3 is made up of 15 amino acids. The DNA of the CDR3 is TGCGCCAGCAGCTTGACAGGGGCAACCTCCTACGAGCAGTACTTC. Translated: CASSLTGATSYEQYF.

This clone was counted once. This chain connects TRBV19 to TRBJ2-6, with D unresolved. Germline CDR1 LNHDA, CDR2 SQIVND (reference sequence). The CDR3 extends over 15 amino acids. V lost 3 bases and J 1 base, leaving 7 bases between the germline ends. CDR3 DNA sequence: TGTGCCAGTAGTATTCCTTATTCTGGGGCCAACGTCCTGACTTTC. It yields the protein CASSIPYSGANVLTF.

This CDR3 reads CATSRDLSYGYTF. In nucleotides, the CDR3 is TGTGCCACCAGCAGAGATCTTAGCTATGGCTACACCTTC. The gene calls are TRBV15 and TRBJ1-2; D is unclear. V was shortened by 0 bases and J by 4 bases, with 6 bases between the two germline ends. The germline V gene has CDR1 LNHNV and CDR2 YYDKDF (reference sequence). The CDR3 covers 13 residues. Combining the CDR3 with reference TRBV15 and TRBJ1-2 gives the whole variable domain DAMVIQNPRYQVTQFGKPVTLSCSQTLNHNVMYWYQQKSSQAPKLLFHYYDKDFNNEADTPDNFQSRRPNTSFCFLDIRSPGLGDTAMYLCATSRDLSYGYTFGSGTRLTVV.

This chain links TRBV25-1 with TRBJ1-2; D might be TRBD1 (5 bases). V dropped 2 bases and J dropped 8 bases, with 15 bases sitting between them. The length of the CDR3 is 14 residues. Germline V gives CDR1 MGHDK, CDR2 SYGVNS. This CDR3 reads CASSEMEGLRGYTF. CDR3 DNA: TGTGCCAGCAGTGAAATGGAGGGGCTACGGGGCTACACCTTC.

The CDR3 DNA reads TGTGCCAGCAGCGCCGCCCACGGAGATACGCAGTATTTT. Translating gives CASSAAHGDTQYF. This chain connects TRBV7-2 to TRBJ2-3; D not certain. Deletions cut 5 bases from V and 5 bases from J, with 11 bases between. Per the germline V gene, CDR1 is SGHTA and CDR2 is FQGNSA. The CDR3 sequence is 13 residues long. Full variable domain (outside the CDR3, taken from reference TRBV7-2 and TRBJ2-3): GAGVSQSPSNKVTEKGKDVELRCDPISGHTALYWYRQSLGQGLEFLIYFQGNSAPDKSGLPSDRFSAERTGGSVSTLTIQRTQQEDSAVYLCASSAAHGDTQYFGPGTRLTVL.

This clone showed up just a few times. The chain joins TRBV7-9 to TRBJ1-5; D unclear. This CDR3 comprises 11 residues. The V end was cut by 4 bases, the J end by 2 bases, with 0 bases between. Germline V gene sequence: CDR1 SEHNR, CDR2 FQNEAQ (reference sequence). Here the CDR3 DNA reads TGTGCCAGCAGCTGCAATCAGCCCCAGCATTTT. This translates into CASSCNQPQHF.

V is TRBV7-2 and J is TRBJ1-5; 7 bases align to TRBD1. The CDR3 spans 15 residues. Germline V CDR1 and CDR2: SGHTA, FQGNSA. The trim removed 1 base at V and 6 bases at J, leaving 6 bases unmatched. The CDR3 region is CASSLGDHRGQPQHF. DNA of the CDR3: TGTGCCAGCAGCTTAGGGGATCACAGGGGTCAGCCCCAGCATTTT.

This chain connects TRBV9 to TRBJ2-1, with 14 bases lining up with TRBD2. Germline loops: CDR1 SGDLS, CDR2 YYNGEE. The CDR3 has 16 amino acids. The V gene end was trimmed by 4 bases and the J gene end by 7 bases; junction bases not matched to a gene: 7. Here the CDR3 reads CASSFLTSGGANEQFF. The CDR3 nucleotides read TGTGCCAGCAGCTTCCTGACTAGCGGGGGGGCGAATGAGCAGTTCTTC.

The chain uses TRBV5-8 and TRBJ1-2; 9 bases line up with TRBD1. After removal of 0 bases from V and 4 bases from J, the junction contained 10 bases not matched to a gene. The CDR3 is 17 amino acids. Per the germline V gene, CDR1 is SGHTS and CDR2 is YDEGEE. The CDR3 reads CASSLVGTGTLFYGYTF. The CDR3 DNA sequence: TGTGCCAGCAGCTTGGTCGGGACAGGGACTTTATTCTATGGCTACACCTTC.

The chain employs TRBV19 and TRBJ1-1; D is ambiguous. CDR3 size: 15 residues. V lost 5 bases to trimming and J lost 5 bases, with 18 bases between them. CDR1 and CDR2 (germline): LNHDA, SQIVND (reference sequence). The CDR3 protein is CASSRRERVGTEAFF. The CDR3 region has the DNA TGTGCCAGTAGTCGCAGAGAAAGGGTGGGGACTGAAGCTTTCTTT.

The rearrangement joins TRBV6-1 to TRBJ1-5; TRBD1 matches 7 bases. The CDR3 has 16 residues. V trimming: 3 bases; J trimming: 3 bases; junction bases outside the gene matches: 8. Germline CDR1 MNHNS, CDR2 SASEGT. The CDR3: CASSDRRGGDNQPQHF. The CDR3 DNA reads as TGTGCCAGCAGTGATCGCAGAGGGGGCGACAATCAGCCCCAGCATTTT.

In this sample, this clone turned up a few times. The rearrangement uses TRBV25-1 and TRBJ1-2; D is unclear. The CDR3 extends over 13 amino acids. The germline gives CDR1 MGHDK, CDR2 SYGVNS. V lost 4 bases and J lost 8, with 14 bases in between. In nucleotides, the CDR3 is TGTGCCAGCAGTGGCCTGAGGAGGAGCGGCTACACCTTC. It yields the protein CASSGLRRSGYTF.

The rearrangement links TRBV6-1 to TRBJ1-4; the D is unclear. The CDR3 totals 14 residues. Trimming stripped 3 bases from V and 8 bases from J, with 13 bases between. CDR1 and CDR2 (germline): MNHNS, SASEGT. The CDR3 bases are TGTGCCAGCAGTGACTGGGGAGGTGGGGAAAAACTGTTTTTT. Residues: CASSDWGGGEKLFF.

This chain links TRBV4-2 with TRBJ1-3, with D uncertain. The CDR3 is 15 amino acids. The V and J ends lost 3 bases and 0 bases respectively, with 9 bases between them. Germline V gene data show CDR1 as LGHNA and CDR2 as YNFKEQ. The DNA of the CDR3 is TGTGCCAGCAGCCATTTGTGGAGCTCTGGAAACACCATATATTTT. It encodes CASSHLWSSGNTIYF.

This sequence joins TRBV5-6 and TRBJ1-1; no definite D call. V lost 0 bases and J lost 5, with 14 bases in between. The CDR3 consists of 15 residues. CDR1 is SGHDT and CDR2 is YYEEEE in the germline V gene. The CDR3 nucleotides read TGTGCCAGCAGCTTGGGGCGATCCAGGTGGACTGAAGCTTTCTTT. It is translated as CASSLGRSRWTEAFF. Supplemented by reference TRBV5-6 and TRBJ1-1, the full variable domain reads DAGVTQSPTHLIKTRGQQVTLRCSPKSGHDTVSWYQQALGQGPQFIFQYYEEEERQRGNFPDRFSGHQFPNYSSELNVNALLLGDSALYLCASSLGRSRWTEAFFGQGTRLTVV.

The J gene is TRBJ2-2, the V gene TRBV5-1, with a possible D match to TRBD2 (5 bases). This CDR3 has 14 amino acids. In germline, CDR1 is SGHRS, CDR2 YFSETQ. Trimming removed 0 bases from V and 4 bases from J, with 7 bases in between. The CDR3 nucleotides read TGCGCCAGCAGCTTGGGTCGGGGCACCGGGGAGCTGTTTTTT. It is translated as CASSLGRGTGELFF.

For the CDR3, the DNA is TGTGCCAGCAGAGGGTCGGATGCCCGGGAGCAGTTCTTC. Protein product: CASRGSDAREQFF. This chain connects TRBV7-9 to TRBJ2-1; D gene uncertain. The CDR3 covers 13 residues. V was shortened by 6 bases and J by 10 bases, with 16 bases between the two germline ends. CDR1 and CDR2 (germline): SEHNR, FQNEAQ (reference sequence).

The chain employs TRBV7-2 and TRBJ1-1; no firm D call. CDR3 size: 12 residues. Germline lookup yields CDR1 SGHTA and CDR2 FQGNSA. Trimming shortened V by 2 bases and J by 11 bases, and 12 bases separated the two germline ends. The DNA of the CDR3 is TGTGCCAGCAGCTTAAGTTTGGGGATGGCTTTCTTT. It is translated as CASSLSLGMAFF.

The chain is built from TRBV7-9 and TRBJ2-6; maybe TRBD1 (6 bases). From germline, CDR1 is SEHNR and CDR2 FQNEAQ (reference sequence). Between the trimmed V and J ends, which lost 1 base and 0 bases, there was a span of 13 bases. This CDR3 spans 18 amino acids. CDR3 sequence: CASSLGQASSSGANVLTF. CDR3 in DNA: TGTGCCAGCAGCTTAGGACAGGCCAGTTCCTCTGGGGCCAACGTCCTGACTTTC.

This clone appeared once. This chain uses TRBV7-9 with TRBJ1-1; 9 nucleotides line up with TRBD1. This CDR3 spans 14 amino acids. Germline trimming cut 6 bases from V and 4 bases from J; bases unmatched to any gene: 6. Per germline, CDR1 SEHNR and CDR2 FQNEAQ (reference sequence). The CDR3 loop reads CASRARQGGTEAFF. The CDR3 DNA reads as TGTGCCAGCAGGGCACGACAGGGGGGCACTGAAGCTTTCTTT.

The chain joins TRBV11-3 to TRBJ2-7; TRBD1 matches at 9 bases. CDR1 and CDR2 (germline): SGHNT, YENEEA. Germline trimming cut 1 base from V and 2 bases from J; bases unmatched to any gene: 3. The CDR3 extends over 15 amino acids. In DNA form, the CDR3 reads TGTGCCAGCAGCTTAGCGGGACAGGGTCCCTACGAGCAGTACTTC. Protein: CASSLAGQGPYEQYF.

This clone was recorded a few times. V usage is TRBV10-2 and J usage is TRBJ1-2, with 7 positions matching TRBD1. The CDR3 contains 16 residues. The J segment lost 4 bases and the V segment lost 2 bases, leaving 10 bases of the junction unmatched. CDR1 and CDR2 (germline): WSHSY, SAAADI. The CDR3 protein is CASSERAVGGSYGYTF. CDR3 DNA sequence: TGCGCCAGCAGTGAGAGGGCGGTAGGGGGCTCCTATGGCTACACCTTC.

The chain has TRBV19 and TRBJ2-5, with TRBD2 matching 7 bases. J was trimmed by 7 bases and V by 9 bases; bases with no gene match: 14. The CDR3 runs 14 residues. Germline lookup yields CDR1 LNHDA and CDR2 SQIVND (reference sequence). The CDR3 DNA reads as TGTGCCAGCAGAGGTCTGGGGGGGAGAGGGACCCAGTACTTC. Protein sequence: CASRGLGGRGTQYF.

The CDR3 DNA is TGTGCCAGCAGCTTAGGAGGGACGCAGGGGACCCAGTACTTC. This sequence encodes CASSLGGTQGTQYF. The V gene is TRBV7-7, the J gene TRBJ2-5; D might be TRBD1 or TRBD2, each matching 5 bases. The CDR3 covers 14 residues. Germline loops: CDR1 SSHAT, CDR2 FNYEAQ (reference sequence). V shed 1 base and J shed 7 bases, with 13 bases lying between them. Full variable domain (remainder filled in from reference TRBV7-7 and TRBJ2-5): GAGVSQSPRYKVTKRGQDVTLRCDPISSHATLYWYQQALGQGPEFLTYFNYEAQPDKSGLPSDRFSAERPEGSISTLTIQRTEQRDSAMYRCASSLGGTQGTQYFGPGTRLLVL.